Listed below are T cell receptor beta chains from one sample, sequenced in a study of shared clonotypes between healthy human individuals. Sequencing was performed with immunoSEQ multiplex PCR; in TCRdb, only in-frame clones are kept and a portion is missing. The sample has about 1.4 million clones; approximately 97% are singletons. Sequencing was done on a sample of naive CD4+ T cells sorted from blood. These receptors were taken from a man aged 30-40 years in good health. Both conserved end residues are part of each CDR3. D genes are given only for firm matches. Clone size is shown for a subset of rows, as once, few, many or a class of expanded clone.

V	D	J	size	DNA	CDR3
TRBV7-9	NA	TRBJ2-7	NA	TGTGCCAGCTGGGCTGCAGGGGACTACGAGCAGTACTTC	CASWAAGDYEQYF
TRBV11-2	TRBD2	TRBJ2-7	NA	TGTGCCAGCAGCTTAGTCCCGCTAGCGGGTGTCGTGGCCTACGAGCAGTACTTC	CASSLVPLAGVVAYEQYF
TRBV4-3	NA	TRBJ1-1	NA	TGCGCCAGCAGCCAAGGCGGGGACAAGAACACTGAAGCTTTCTTT	CASSQGGDKNTEAFF
TRBV5-4	NA	TRBJ1-4	once	TGTGCCAGCAGCTTTGGGGTGACTAATGAAAAACTGTTTTTT	CASSFGVTNEKLFF
TRBV20-1	NA	TRBJ1-5	NA	TGCAGTGCTTCCGAGGCTCAGCCCCAGCATTTT	CSASEAQPQHF
TRBV2	TRBD1	TRBJ1-2	few	TGTGCCAGCAGTGCACAGGGGGCCCCATTAGGCTACACCTTC	CASSAQGAPLGYTF
TRBV18	NA	TRBJ2-2	NA	TGTGCCAGCTCACCACTGCTTGGGACCGGGGAGCTGTTTTTT	CASSPLLGTGELFF
TRBV7-8	TRBD2	TRBJ2-1	NA	TGTGCCAGCAGCTCGTGGACTAGCGGTTACAATGAGCAGTTCTTC	CASSSWTSGYNEQFF
TRBV28	NA	TRBJ1-5	NA	TGTGCCAGCAGTACCCGGGGCAGGTTCAATCAGCCCCAGCATTTT	CASSTRGRFNQPQHF
TRBV19	TRBD1	TRBJ2-2	NA	TGTGCCAGTAGTATCCAGGGGGAGACCGGGGAGCTGTTTTTT	CASSIQGETGELFF
TRBV7-6	NA	TRBJ1-2	NA	TGTGCCAGCAGCTACTTACAGAACTATGGCTACACCTTC	CASSYLQNYGYTF
TRBV10-2	NA	TRBJ1-1	NA	TGCGCCAGTAGACTCGCCACTGAAGCTTTCTTT	CASRLATEAFF
TRBV7-4	NA	TRBJ1-2	NA	TGTGCCAGCAGCTTAATTCAGGGAGATGCCTATGGCTACACCTTC	CASSLIQGDAYGYTF
TRBV29-1	TRBD1	TRBJ2-5	NA	TGCAGCGTTCGGGACAGGGGGCTCGGAGAGACCCAGTACTTC	CSVRDRGLGETQYF
TRBV5-1	NA	TRBJ2-7	NA	TGCGCCAGCAGCCTTCTAACGGGAGTTAACGAGCAGTACTTC	CASSLLTGVNEQYF
TRBV14	NA	TRBJ2-1	NA	TGTGCCAGCAGCCAAGACACCTTTGGGGCTGCGACCTACAATGAGCAGTTCTTC	CASSQDTFGAATYNEQFF
TRBV11-2	NA	TRBJ2-3	NA	TGTGCCAGCTTGTTGGGGAAGGGGTTTAGAGCCCCTAGCACAGATACGCAGTATTTT	CASLLGKGFRAPSTDTQYF
TRBV19	NA	TRBJ2-4	NA	TGTGCCAGTAGTATAACCCTCCGGGTGAGGGTCGCCAAAAACATTCAGTACTTC	CASSITLRVRVAKNIQYF
TRBV29-1	TRBD2	TRBJ2-1	NA	TGCAGCGTTGATACTAGCGGGGTCTACAATGAGCAGTTCTTC	CSVDTSGVYNEQFF
TRBV4-1	NA	TRBJ1-1	NA	TGCGCCAGCAGCCTACAGGGAGGCACTGAAGCTTTCTTT	CASSLQGGTEAFF
TRBV5-1	NA	TRBJ2-7	NA	TGCGCCAGCAGCCTAGCAGGGAGCTCCTACGAGCAGTACTTC	CASSLAGSSYEQYF
TRBV5-1	NA	TRBJ1-1	NA	TGCGCCAGCAGGAGTGAGCAGGCTGAAGCTTTCTTT	CASRSEQAEAFF
TRBV7-2	NA	TRBJ2-5	NA	TGTGCCAGCAGCTTAGCCTTACAAGAGACCCAGTACTTC	CASSLALQETQYF
TRBV11-2	TRBD2	TRBJ2-7	NA	TGTGCCAGCAGCTTAGGTACAGCGGGGGGCAATCCCCACGAGCAGTACTTC	CASSLGTAGGNPHEQYF
TRBV6-5	NA	TRBJ2-7	NA	TGTGCCAGCAGTTACTTGGGGAGAGGGTACGAGCAGTACTTC	CASSYLGRGYEQYF
TRBV10-3	NA	TRBJ2-5	NA	TGTGCCATCGGGGGGAATGGGGTTAGAGAGAACACGGAGACCCAGTACTTC	CAIGGNGVRENTETQYF
TRBV18	TRBD2	TRBJ2-2	NA	TGTGCCAGCTCAGCAGCGGGAGGGTACACCGGGGAGCTGTTTTTT	CASSAAGGYTGELFF
TRBV5-1	TRBD1	TRBJ2-5	NA	TGCGCCAGCAGCTTGCTCGGACAGGTCCAAGAGACCCAGTACTTC	CASSLLGQVQETQYF
TRBV28	TRBD2	TRBJ2-3	NA	TGTGCCAGCAGTCCCGGACTAGCGGGAGACTCAGATACGCAGTATTTT	CASSPGLAGDSDTQYF
TRBV9	TRBD2	TRBJ2-7	NA	TGTGCCAGCAGCGTCGCGGGAGTTGGGGACCCTCGCGAGCAGTACTTC	CASSVAGVGDPREQYF
TRBV15	NA	TRBJ1-4	once	TGTGCCACCAGCAGAGAACCCAGGGTGACTAATGAAAAACTGTTTTTT	CATSREPRVTNEKLFF
TRBV9	NA	TRBJ2-1	NA	TGTGCCAGCAGCGTGAGGCCCCACAATGAGCAGTTCTTC	CASSVRPHNEQFF
TRBV1	NA	TRBJ2-1	NA	TGCACCAGCAGCCTACTAGCGGCCCTGAGCTCCTACAATGAGCAGTTCTTC	CTSSLLAALSSYNEQFF
TRBV6-5	NA	TRBJ1-3	NA	TGTGCCAGCAGTTACGCAAGGGGCTCTGGAAACACCATATATTTT	CASSYARGSGNTIYF
TRBV7-9	TRBD1	TRBJ1-1	NA	TGTGCCAGCAGCAGGGGGCATGAGTGGACTGAAGCTTTCTTT	CASSRGHEWTEAFF
TRBV28	NA	TRBJ2-7	NA	TGTGCCAGCAGTCAGATTTACGAGCAGTACTTC	CASSQIYEQYF
TRBV19	TRBD1	TRBJ1-1	NA	TGTGCCAGTAGTTCAAGGACAGGGGCCACTGAAGCTTTCTTT	CASSSRTGATEAFF
TRBV7-2	TRBD2	TRBJ2-1	NA	TGTGCCAGCAGCTTTAGCGGGAGGGCCTACAATGAGCAGTTCTTC	CASSFSGRAYNEQFF
TRBV28	NA	TRBJ2-2	NA	TGTGCCAGCAGCACAACCACGGTCACCGGGGAGCTGTTTTTT	CASSTTTVTGELFF
TRBV7-2	NA	TRBJ2-1	NA	TGTGCCAGCAGCTTATCGGGAGCAAGCTCCTACAATGAGCAGTTCTTC	CASSLSGASSYNEQFF
TRBV5-1	NA	TRBJ2-5	NA	TGCGCCAGCAGCCCAGTAGTCCAAGAGACCCAGTACTTC	CASSPVVQETQYF
TRBV15	TRBD1	TRBJ2-7	NA	TGTGCCACCAGCAGAGAACAGGGGCGCCTCTACGAGCAGTACTTC	CATSREQGRLYEQYF
TRBV29-1	TRBD2	TRBJ2-7	NA	TGCAGCGTTATCCCGGGACTAGCGGGAGAATCCTACGAGCAGTACTTC	CSVIPGLAGESYEQYF
TRBV6-1	NA	TRBJ2-7	NA	TGTGCCAGCAGTGTTTCGGGAAACTACGAGCAGTACTTC	CASSVSGNYEQYF
TRBV14	NA	TRBJ2-3	NA	TGTGCCAGCAGCCACGGGCTATCGCGGGGCATCACAGATACGCAGTATTTT	CASSHGLSRGITDTQYF
TRBV11-2	NA	TRBJ2-5	NA	TGTGCCAGCAGCTTAGGCGACCAGGGGACAGAGACCCAGTACTTC	CASSLGDQGTETQYF
TRBV19	TRBD2	TRBJ2-1	NA	TGTGCCAGTAGTATAAGGTCTAGCGGGAGTAGGGGTGAGCAGTTCTTC	CASSIRSSGSRGEQFF
TRBV28	NA	TRBJ2-6	NA	TGTGCCAGCAGTTTATACGGAGCCTCTGGGGCCAACGTCCTGACTTTC	CASSLYGASGANVLTF
TRBV15	NA	TRBJ2-2	once	TGTGCCACCAGCAGAGACGGGGAGCTGTTTTTT	CATSRDGELFF
TRBV7-2	NA	TRBJ2-4	NA	TGTGCCAGCAGCTTAGGGGTAGCCAAAAACATTCAGTACTTC	CASSLGVAKNIQYF
TRBV7-2	TRBD2	TRBJ2-1	NA	TGTGCCAGCAGCCCGCCTACTAGCGGGAGGGGCTATGAGCAGTTCTTC	CASSPPTSGRGYEQFF
TRBV29-1	TRBD2	TRBJ2-1	NA	TGCAGCGCTTTCGGGACTAGCGGGTCGAGCTCCTACAATGAGCAGTTCTTC	CSAFGTSGSSSYNEQFF
TRBV10-1	NA	TRBJ2-3	NA	TGCGCCAGCCGTCCATCGGGAGACGCCACAGATACGCAGTATTTT	CASRPSGDATDTQYF